This T cell receptor (beta chain) was captured by sequencing in a study of response to subunit inactivated influenza vaccine. TCRdb analysed the RT-PCR reads with MiXCR anew, one entry per CDR3 protein. Seen here are about 480,000 distinct CDR3 sequences, around 25% observed once, and the top ten hold approximately 2%. The CDR3 covers 16 residues. The germline V gene encodes CDR1 LNHDA and CDR2 SQIVND (reference sequence). After removal of 2 bases from V and 2 bases from J, the junction contained 5 bases not matched to a gene. This clonotype was counted only a few times. This rearrangement joins TRBV19 to TRBJ2-1; TRBD2 matches at 8 bases. This receptor was identified in a man aged 50 or older who received an inactivated influenza vaccine. The material sequenced was CD4+ T cells sorted from PBMCs, taken 5 to 6 days after vaccination. CDR3 protein: CASSINLAGPYNEQFF. CDR3 DNA sequence: TGTGCCAGTAGTATAAACCTAGCGGGCCCCTACAATGAGCAGTTCTTC.